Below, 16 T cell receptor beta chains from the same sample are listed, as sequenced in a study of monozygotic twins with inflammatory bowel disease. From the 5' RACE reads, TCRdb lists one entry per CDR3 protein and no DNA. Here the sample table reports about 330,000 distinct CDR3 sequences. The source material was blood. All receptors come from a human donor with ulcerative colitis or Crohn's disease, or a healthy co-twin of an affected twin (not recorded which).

This CDR3 reads CASSSIETQYF. V gene TRBV7-9 combines with J gene TRBJ2-5. Germline assignment: CDR1 SEHNR and CDR2 FQNEAQ (reference sequence). There are 11 residues in the CDR3.

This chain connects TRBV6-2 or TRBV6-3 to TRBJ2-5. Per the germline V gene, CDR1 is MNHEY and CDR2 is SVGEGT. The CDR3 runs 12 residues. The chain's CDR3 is CASSYTGETQYF.

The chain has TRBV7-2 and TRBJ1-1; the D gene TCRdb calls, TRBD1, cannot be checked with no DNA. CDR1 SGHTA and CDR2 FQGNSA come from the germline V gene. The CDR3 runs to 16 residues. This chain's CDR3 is CASSLAGQGWGTEAFF.

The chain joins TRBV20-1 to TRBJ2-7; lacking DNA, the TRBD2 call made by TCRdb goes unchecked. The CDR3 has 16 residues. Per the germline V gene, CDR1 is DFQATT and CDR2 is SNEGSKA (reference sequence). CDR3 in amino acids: CSAVAMYGGLPYEQYF.

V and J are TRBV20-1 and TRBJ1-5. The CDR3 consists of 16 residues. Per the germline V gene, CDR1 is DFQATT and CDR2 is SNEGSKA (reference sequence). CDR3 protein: CSAHPLSFYSNQPQHF.

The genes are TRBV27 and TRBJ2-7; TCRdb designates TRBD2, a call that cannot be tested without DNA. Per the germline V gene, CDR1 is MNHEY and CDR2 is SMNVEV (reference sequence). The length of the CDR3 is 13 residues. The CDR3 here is CASTGTSAHEQYF.

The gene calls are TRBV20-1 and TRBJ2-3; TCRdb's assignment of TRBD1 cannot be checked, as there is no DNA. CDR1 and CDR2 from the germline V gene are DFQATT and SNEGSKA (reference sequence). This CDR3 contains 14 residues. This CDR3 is CSAREQGLGDTQYF.

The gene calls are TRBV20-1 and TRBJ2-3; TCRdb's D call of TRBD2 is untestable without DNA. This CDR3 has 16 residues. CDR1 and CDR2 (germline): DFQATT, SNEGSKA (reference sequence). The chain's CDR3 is CSAMFLAGGSTDTQYF.

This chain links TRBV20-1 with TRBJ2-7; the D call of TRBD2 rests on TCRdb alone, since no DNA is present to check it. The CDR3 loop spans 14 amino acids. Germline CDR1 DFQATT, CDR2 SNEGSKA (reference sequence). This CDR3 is CSARASGGDYEQYF.

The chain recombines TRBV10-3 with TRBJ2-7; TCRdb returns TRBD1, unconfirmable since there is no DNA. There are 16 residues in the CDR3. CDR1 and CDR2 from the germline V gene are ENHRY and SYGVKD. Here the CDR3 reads CAISGKTGTSSSEQYF.

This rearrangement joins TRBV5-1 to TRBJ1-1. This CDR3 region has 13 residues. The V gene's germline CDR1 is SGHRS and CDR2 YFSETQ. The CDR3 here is CASSLGVGGEAFF.

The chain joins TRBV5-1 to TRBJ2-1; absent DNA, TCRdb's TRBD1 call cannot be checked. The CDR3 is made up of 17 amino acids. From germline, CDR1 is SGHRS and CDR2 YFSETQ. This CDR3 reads CASSLVLGGGIIGEQFF. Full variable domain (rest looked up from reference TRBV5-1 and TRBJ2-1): KAGVTQTPRYLIKTRGQQVTLSCSPISGHRSVSWYQQTPGQGLQFLFEYFSETQRNKGNFPGRFSGRQFSNSRSEMNVSTLELGDSALYLCASSLVLGGGIIGEQFFGPGTRLTVL.

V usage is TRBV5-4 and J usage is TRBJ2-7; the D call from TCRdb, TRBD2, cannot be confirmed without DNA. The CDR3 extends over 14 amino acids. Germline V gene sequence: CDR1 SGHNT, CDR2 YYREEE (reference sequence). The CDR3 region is CASRTSGNVGEQYF.

The CDR3 sequence: CASSLSGQGVNEQFF. The chain uses TRBV5-1 and TRBJ2-1; TCRdb's assignment of TRBD1 cannot be checked, as there is no DNA. This CDR3 is built from 15 residues. Germline V gives CDR1 SGHRS, CDR2 YFSETQ.

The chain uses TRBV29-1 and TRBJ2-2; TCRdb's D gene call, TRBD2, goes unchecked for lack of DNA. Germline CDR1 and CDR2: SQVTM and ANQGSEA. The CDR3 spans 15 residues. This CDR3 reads CSVVPSGGLRRELFF.

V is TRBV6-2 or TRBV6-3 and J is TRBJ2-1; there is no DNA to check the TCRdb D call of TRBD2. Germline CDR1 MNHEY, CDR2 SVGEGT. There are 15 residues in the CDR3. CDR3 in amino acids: CASSTGTSVYNEQFF.